These 7 T cell receptor beta chains were sequenced from one sample in a study of OX40 agonist ivuxolimab in advanced cancers. Repertoires were generated with immunoSEQ multiplex PCR, while TCRdb's copy carries only in-frame clones and drops some. This sample has 60,000 to 70,000 clones, with roughly 84% found just once. Sample: CD4+ or CD8+ T cells sorted from blood, taken in a trial of the OX40 agonist ivuxolimab. These receptors were obtained from an adult with an advanced solid tumor such as melanoma, head and neck, liver or kidney cancer.

This clone was found many times. This rearrangement joins TRBV27 to TRBJ2-2, with TRBD1 matching over 7 bases. The length of the CDR3 is 15 residues. Per the germline V gene, CDR1 is MNHEY and CDR2 is SMNVEV (reference sequence). J lost 5 bases, V lost 4 bases, and 7 bases had no gene match. CDR3 DNA: TGTGCCAGCAGTTACGAGGGGACAGCGACCGGGGAGCTGTTTTTT. This codes for CASSYEGTATGELFF.

This chain uses TRBV23-1 with TRBJ2-1; TRBD2 aligns across 8 bases. TRBV23-1 is flagged as an ORF with uncertain function. There are 20 residues in the CDR3. Losses at the gene ends were 5 bases for V and 1 base for J; bases not matched to a gene: 19. In nucleotides, the CDR3 is TGCGCCAGCAGTGTTCAGAGCGGGAGAATTCAGGTTGTGTCCTACAATGAGCAGTTCTTC. As protein: CASSVQSGRIQVVSYNEQFF.

The CDR3 nucleotides are TGCGCCAGCAGCTTGGCCGGCGGGATCGCGGATACGCAGTATTTT. Encoded protein: CASSLAGGIADTQYF. This chain joins TRBV5-1 and TRBJ2-3; D is perhaps TRBD2 (6 bases). Between the trimmed V and J ends, which lost 0 bases and 6 bases, there was a span of 14 bases. The CDR3 has 15 residues. Germline CDR1 and CDR2: SGHRS and YFSETQ.

The DNA for the CDR3 is TGTGCCAGCAGCCCCGGGTCCGATGGAAACACCATATATTTT. Amino acid sequence: CASSPGSDGNTIYF. This sequence joins TRBV7-3 and TRBJ1-3; D not resolved. From germline, CDR1 is SGHTA and CDR2 FQGTGA. The CDR3 spans 14 residues. Between the trimmed V and J ends, which lost 5 bases and 3 bases, there was a span of 11 bases.

The rearrangement joins TRBV2 to TRBJ2-1; possibly TRBD2 for D (5 bases). The CDR3 runs to 12 residues. The germline gives CDR1 SNHLY, CDR2 FYNNEI. V was trimmed by 4 bases and J by 6 bases, leaving 7 bases between them. In DNA, the CDR3 is TGTGCCAGCAGTGGAAGCGGCAATGAGCAGTTCTTC. This translates into CASSGSGNEQFF.

This sequence joins TRBV6-5 and TRBJ2-7, with 9 bases lining up with TRBD1. The CDR3 covers 15 residues. V was pared by 5 bases and J by 7 bases, with 12 bases of the junction left unmatched. Germline V CDR1 and CDR2: MNHEY, SVGAGI. Here the CDR3 reads CASSILRDRVGEQYF. CDR3 nucleotides: TGTGCCAGCAGTATTCTCCGGGACAGGGTGGGTGAGCAGTACTTC.

As DNA, the CDR3 is TGTGCCAGCAGTCTTTCCCAACTAATCGGGACAGTTGACAATGAGCAGTTCTTC. It translates to CASSLSQLIGTVDNEQFF. This chain uses TRBV27 with TRBJ2-1; 7 bases map to TRBD1. Germline CDR1 and CDR2: MNHEY and SMNVEV (reference sequence). J gave up 5 bases and V 5 bases, and 18 bases lay outside the gene matches. The CDR3 runs 18 residues.